This T cell receptor beta chain was found in a study of identical twins. This clonotype was observed a handful of times. Its antigen is as yet unknown. Study results and limitations: Out-of-frame alpha sequences shared between twins exhibited an excess of low generation probability.

TCRdb re-analysed the 5' RACE reads in MiXCR, keeping a single row per CDR3 protein. The table lists 700,000 to 950,000 distinct CDR3 sequences, 12% of them singletons. The germline V gene encodes CDR1 SGHKS and CDR2 YYEKEE (reference sequence). The CDR3 contains 15 residues. V was shortened by 1 base and J by 3 bases, with 11 bases between the two germline ends. These same records also appear under a second study, on yellow fever vaccine responses in identical twins.

The chain uses TRBV5-5 and TRBJ1-5; possible D gene TRBD1, 5 bases. This receptor was obtained from a woman aged 18-30 years in good health. Sequenced material: PBMCs. CDR3 nucleotide sequence: TGTGCCAGCAGCTTGACCGGGACTCACAATCAGCCCCAGCATTTT. Translated, it gives CASSLTGTHNQPQHF.